The source of this TCR beta chain is a study of shared clonotypes between healthy human individuals. About the study: CD4 naive cells filled three plates per donor, CD4 memory three, CD8 naive two and CD8 memory one.

The germline V and J ends were trimmed by 4 bases and 1 base, with 20 bases remaining between them. CDR1 and CDR2 from the germline V gene are SGHRS and YFSETQ. The CDR3 is 17 residues long. Findings and caveats of the study: Naive subsets usually exceeded memory subsets in estimated richness.

This clone was picked up a small number of times. Its cognate antigen is unknown. Using immunoSEQ multiplex PCR, the repertoire was profiled, and TCRdb retains in-frame clones only, with some absent. The table has about 2.4 million clones, 90% to 95% seen once. Sequenced: naive CD4+ T cells from PBMCs. Subset of the sample: CD45RA+ positively selected. The origin of this receptor is a young man in good health. Some clones in this sample may be carry-over from other donors' samples. The chain uses TRBV5-1 and TRBJ1-1; a weak D match, TRBD1 (6 bases). Written as DNA, the CDR3 is TGCGCCAGCAGCCCCACCCTTCGACAGGCTACGAACACTGAAGCTTTCTTT. Its protein product is CASSPTLRQATNTEAFF.